Reported below is one TCR beta chain. These data come from a study of blood T cell repertoires in COVID-19. Study-level information: The study drew acute and convalescent COVID-19 samples from the United States, Italy and Spain.

Sequencing used immunoSEQ multiplex PCR; TCRdb keeps in-frame clones, though not all of them. The table shows roughly 60,000 clones, with 83% occurring only once. CDR3 length: 13 amino acids. Between the trimmed V and J ends, which lost 4 bases and 1 base, there was a span of 7 bases. CDR1 LNHDA and CDR2 SQIVND come from the germline V gene (reference sequence). The chain uses TRBV19 and TRBJ2-5; no reliable D call. This receptor was identified in a man in his fifties with COVID-19, enrolled during active disease. The sequenced sample was peripheral blood. In DNA, the CDR3 is TGTGCCAGTAGTACTGGCTTCCAAGAGACCCAGTACTTC. Amino acid sequence: CASSTGFQETQYF.